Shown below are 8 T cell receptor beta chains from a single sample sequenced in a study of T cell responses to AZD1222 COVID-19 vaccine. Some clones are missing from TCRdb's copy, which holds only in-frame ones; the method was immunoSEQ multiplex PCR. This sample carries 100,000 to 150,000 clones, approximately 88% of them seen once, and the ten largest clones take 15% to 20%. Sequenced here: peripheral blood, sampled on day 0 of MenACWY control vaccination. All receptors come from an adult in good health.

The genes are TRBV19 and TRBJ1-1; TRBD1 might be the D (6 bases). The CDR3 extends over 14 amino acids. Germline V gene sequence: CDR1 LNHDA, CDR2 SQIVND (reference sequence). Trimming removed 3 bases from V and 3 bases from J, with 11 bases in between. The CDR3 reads CASSMTGFYTEAFF. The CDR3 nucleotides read TGTGCCAGTAGTATGACAGGATTTTACACTGAAGCTTTCTTT.

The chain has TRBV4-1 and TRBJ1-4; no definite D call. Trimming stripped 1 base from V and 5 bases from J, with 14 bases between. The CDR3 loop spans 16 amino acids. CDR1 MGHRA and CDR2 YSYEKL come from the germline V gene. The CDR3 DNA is TGCGCCAGCAGCCAAGGAGCGGGCCTGTTGAATGAAAAACTGTTTTTT. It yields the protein CASSQGAGLLNEKLFF.

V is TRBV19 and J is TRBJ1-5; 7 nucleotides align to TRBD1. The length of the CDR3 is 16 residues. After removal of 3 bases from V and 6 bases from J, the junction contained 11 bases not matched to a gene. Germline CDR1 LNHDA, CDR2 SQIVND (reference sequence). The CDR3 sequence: CASSIDPPTGTQPQHF. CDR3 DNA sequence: TGTGCCAGTAGTATTGACCCCCCGACAGGGACTCAGCCCCAGCATTTT.

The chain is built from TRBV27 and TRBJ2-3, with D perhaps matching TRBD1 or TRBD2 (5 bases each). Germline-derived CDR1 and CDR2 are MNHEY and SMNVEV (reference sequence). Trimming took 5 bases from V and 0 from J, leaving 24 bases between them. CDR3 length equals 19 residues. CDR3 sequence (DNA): TGTGCCAGCAGTATCCGGGACCAATCGTACGGCAGTAGCACAGATACGCAGTATTTT. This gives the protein CASSIRDQSYGSSTDTQYF.

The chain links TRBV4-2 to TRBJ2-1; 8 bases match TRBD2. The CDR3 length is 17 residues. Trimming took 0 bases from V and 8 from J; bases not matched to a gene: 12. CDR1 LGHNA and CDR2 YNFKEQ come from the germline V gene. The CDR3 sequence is CASSQDLTSASEDEQFF. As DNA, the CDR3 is TGTGCCAGCAGCCAAGATTTGACTAGCGCCTCGGAGGATGAGCAGTTCTTC.

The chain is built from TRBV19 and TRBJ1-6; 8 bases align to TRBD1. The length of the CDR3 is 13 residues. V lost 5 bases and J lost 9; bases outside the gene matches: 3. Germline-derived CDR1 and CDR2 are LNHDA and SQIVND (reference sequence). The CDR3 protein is CASSETGVSPLHF. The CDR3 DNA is TGTGCCAGTAGTGAGACAGGGGTTTCACCCCTCCACTTT.

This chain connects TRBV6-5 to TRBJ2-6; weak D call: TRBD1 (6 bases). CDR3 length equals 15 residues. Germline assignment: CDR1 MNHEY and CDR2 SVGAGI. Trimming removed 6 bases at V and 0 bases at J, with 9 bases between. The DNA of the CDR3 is TGTGCCAGCAGCCGGGACAACTCTGGGGCCAACGTCCTGACTTTC. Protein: CASSRDNSGANVLTF.

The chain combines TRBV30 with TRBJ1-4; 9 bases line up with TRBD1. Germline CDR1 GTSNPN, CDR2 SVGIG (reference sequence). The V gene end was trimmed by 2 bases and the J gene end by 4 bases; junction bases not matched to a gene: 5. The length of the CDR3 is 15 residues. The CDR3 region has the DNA TGTGCCTGGAGTATTGGACAGGGGCTTAATGAAAAACTGTTTTTT. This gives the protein CAWSIGQGLNEKLFF.